The source of this TCR beta chain is a study of blood T cells in healthy people across ages. Primed by a sample-barcoded 5' primer and a J-beta primer mix, a second PCR proceeded for about 7 to 11 cycles. TCRdb itself ran the 5' RACE reads through MiXCR, one entry per CDR3 protein. The profile shows approximately 800,000 distinct CDR3 sequences, approximately 53% of them singletons. This clonotype was sampled from a man at least 80 years old in good health. Sequenced sample: blood.

The DNA of the CDR3 is TGTGCCAGCAGCTTAGAAGTCTTGACGAATACGCAGTATTTT. Encoded protein: CASSLEVLTNTQYF. This chain uses TRBV7-9 with TRBJ2-3; no firm D call. This CDR3 is built from 14 residues. Germline-derived CDR1 and CDR2 are SEHNR and FQNEAQ (reference sequence). V was trimmed by 1 base and J by 7 bases, leaving 12 bases between them.